A single sample gave rise to the 4 T cell receptor beta chains below, sequenced in a study of shared clonotypes between healthy human individuals. Here immunoSEQ multiplex PCR was the method, and the copy in TCRdb shows in-frame clones only, minus some. The profile shows 400,000 to 600,000 clones, around 79% of them singletons. The sequenced sample was PBMCs. The receptors shown here come from a woman in her 40s in good health. Some clones in this sample may be carry-over from other donors' samples.

The gene calls are TRBV25-1 and TRBJ2-3; D remains unclear. CDR3 length equals 15 residues. V shed 2 bases and J shed 4 bases, with 13 bases lying between them. Germline CDR1 and CDR2: MGHDK and SYGVNS. In DNA form, the CDR3 reads TGTGCCAGCAGTGAAGGAGCCGCACGTGCAGATACGCAGTATTTT. As protein: CASSEGAARADTQYF.

The genes are TRBV19 and TRBJ2-7, with D maybe TRBD2 (6 bases). The CDR3 has 14 amino acids. V was pared by 7 bases and J by 5 bases, with 18 bases between. The germline gives CDR1 LNHDA, CDR2 SQIVND (reference sequence). CDR3 coding DNA: TGTGCCAGTACCGTAGGGGCGGGAACGCACGAGCAGTACTTC. Translating it yields CASTVGAGTHEQYF.

The V and J genes are TRBV4-1 and TRBJ2-3, with D hard to call. Trimming took 1 base from V and 2 from J, leaving 16 bases between them. Germline V gives CDR1 MGHRA, CDR2 YSYEKL. CDR3 size: 17 residues. The CDR3 is CASSQGALGRNTDTQYF. In nucleotides, the CDR3 is TGCGCCAGCAGCCAAGGAGCCCTAGGACGGAACACAGATACGCAGTATTTT.

The chain recombines TRBV5-1 with TRBJ2-6, with D unclear. Germline CDR1 reads SGHRS; CDR2 reads YFSETQ. V was pared by 3 bases and J by 4 bases, with 14 bases between. There are 16 residues in the CDR3. For the CDR3, the DNA is TGCGCCAGCAGCTCCCAGGTCGCAGCCGGGGCCAACGTCCTGACTTTC. This codes for CASSSQVAAGANVLTF.